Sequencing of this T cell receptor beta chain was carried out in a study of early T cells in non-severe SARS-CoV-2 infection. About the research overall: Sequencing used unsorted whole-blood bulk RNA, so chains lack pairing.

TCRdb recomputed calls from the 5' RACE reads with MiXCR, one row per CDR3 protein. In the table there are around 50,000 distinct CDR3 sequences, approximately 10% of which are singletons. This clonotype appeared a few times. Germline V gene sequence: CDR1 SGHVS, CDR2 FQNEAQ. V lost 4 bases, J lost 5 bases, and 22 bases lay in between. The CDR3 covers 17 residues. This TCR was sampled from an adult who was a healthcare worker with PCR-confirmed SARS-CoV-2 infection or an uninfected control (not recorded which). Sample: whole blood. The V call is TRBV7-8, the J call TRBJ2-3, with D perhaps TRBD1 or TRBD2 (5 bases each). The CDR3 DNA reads TGTGCCAGCAGCTCACCGGGACCCCCCACCAGAGGAGATACGCAGTATTTT. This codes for CASSSPGPPTRGDTQYF.